This T cell receptor beta chain originates from a study of response to subunit inactivated influenza vaccine. TCRdb re-called the RT-PCR reads with MiXCR, one entry per CDR3 protein. This sample has some 600,000 distinct CDR3 sequences, with roughly 15% found just once. Material: PBMCs from blood, obtained 14 to 15 days before vaccination. This receptor was identified in a man in his fifties or sixties who received an inactivated influenza vaccine.

CDR3 in amino acids: CASSLGGGLETQYF. As DNA, the CDR3 is TGCGCCAGCAGCTTGGGAGGGGGGCTGGAGACCCAGTACTTC. This chain uses TRBV5-1 with TRBJ2-5; D may match TRBD1 or TRBD2 (6 bases each). Trimming cost V 0 bases and J 5 bases, with 11 bases left between them. Per the germline V gene, CDR1 is SGHRS and CDR2 is YFSETQ. This CDR3 is 14 amino acids long.